These 23 T cell receptor beta chains were sequenced from one sample in a study of T cells in Graves' hyperthyroidism and ophthalmopathy. RNA transcripts yielded amplified TCR beta CDR3 regions. The HTBI primer set was used in a first-round RT-PCR of the TCR CDR3. In TCRdb, the multiplex PCR reads were re-called with MiXCR into one record per CDR3 protein. This table holds approximately 570,000 distinct CDR3 sequences, 15% to 20% found once. Sequenced input: blood. The receptors derive from a middle-aged man with Graves' ophthalmopathy.

The V and J genes are TRBV4-1 and TRBJ2-1; possibly TRBD2 for D (5 bases). CDR1 is MGHRA and CDR2 is YSYEKL in the germline V gene. The germline V and J ends were trimmed by 4 bases and 9 bases, with 16 bases remaining between them. The CDR3 contains 14 residues. The CDR3 DNA reads TGCGCCAGCAGCCCCGGGGAAGGCGGGCGTGAGCAGTTCTTC. Its translation is CASSPGEGGREQFF.

This clonotype has only a few counts. This sequence joins TRBV7-8 and TRBJ1-2, with TRBD1 identical over 7 bases. The CDR3 covers 16 residues. The germline CDR1 and CDR2 sequences are SGHVS and FQNEAQ. V was pared by 0 bases and J by 6 bases, with 10 bases of the junction left unmatched. This chain's CDR3 is CASSLARTGPRNGYTF. CDR3 coding DNA: TGTGCCAGCAGCTTAGCTAGGACAGGACCGCGTAATGGCTACACCTTC. Full variable domain (missing parts from reference TRBV7-8 and TRBJ1-2): GAGVSQSPRYKVAKRGQDVALRCDPISGHVSLFWYQQALGQGPEFLTYFQNEAQLDKSGLPSDRFFAERPEGSVSTLKIQRTQQEDSAVYLCASSLARTGPRNGYTFGSGTRLTVV.

The table lists this clonotype with many counts. This chain connects TRBV11-2 to TRBJ2-1; 9 nucleotides line up with TRBD2. In germline, CDR1 is SGHAT, CDR2 FQNNGV. The trim removed 5 bases at V and 2 bases at J, leaving 4 bases unmatched. This CDR3 is built from 15 residues. The CDR3 DNA is TGTGCCAGCAGCCTTAGCGGGGGAACCTACAATGAGCAGTTCTTC. Translating it yields CASSLSGGTYNEQFF.

The V gene is TRBV6-2 or TRBV6-3, the J gene TRBJ2-7; D ambiguous. The ends were cut back, 5 bases at V and 2 bases at J, with 7 bases in the middle. Per the germline V gene, CDR1 is MNHEY and CDR2 is SVGEGT. The CDR3 extends over 12 amino acids. The CDR3 protein is CASSPTPYEQYF. The CDR3 DNA reads TGTGCCAGCAGTCCCACTCCCTACGAGCAGTACTTC.

The sample holds many counts of this clonotype. The chain uses TRBV6-1 and TRBJ2-7; 9 bases fit TRBD2. V dropped 7 bases and J dropped 0; count of bases not matched to a gene: 4. The length of the CDR3 is 14 residues. Germline V gives CDR1 MNHNS, CDR2 SASEGT. CDR3 bases: TGTGCCAGCAATACACTAGCGGGCTCCTACGAGCAGTACTTC. Translation: CASNTLAGSYEQYF.

Turning to this clonotype: This may come from a read error, since a much larger clone is one base off. This rearrangement joins TRBV28 to TRBJ2-7; D perhaps matches TRBD2 (5 bases). The CDR3 is 14 residues long. Germline lookup yields CDR1 MDHEN and CDR2 SYDVKM. V dropped 5 bases and J dropped 4 bases, with 15 bases sitting between them. The CDR3 protein is CASSPGISEYEQYF. The CDR3 region has the DNA TGTGCCAGCAGTCCCGGGATTAGTGAATACGAGCAGTACTTC.

The chain has TRBV7-9 and TRBJ2-7; D may be TRBD1 (7 bases). The CDR3 is 15 amino acids. Trimming removed 5 bases from V and 5 bases from J, with 19 bases in between. Germline CDR1 reads SEHNR; CDR2 reads FQNEAQ (reference sequence). This chain's CDR3 is CASSSPTGTRDEQYF. DNA of the CDR3: TGTGCCAGCAGCAGTCCGACAGGGACTCGAGACGAGCAGTACTTC.

This clonotype was counted between two and nine times. The V call is TRBV3-2, the J call TRBJ2-7; no DNA check was done on the table's D call, TRBD1. TRBV3-2 is recorded as a pseudogene. This CDR3 has 14 residues. CDR3 nucleotide sequence: TGTGCCAGCAGCCAAGAAGGGGCACACTACGAGCAGTACTTC. Its protein product is CASSQEGAHYEQYF.

This clonotype was seen a handful of times. The chain links TRBV3-1 to TRBJ2-7, with D uncertain. The CDR3 extends over 15 amino acids. CDR1 is LGHDT, CDR2 YNNKEL, per germline (reference sequence). V was shortened by 0 bases and J by 0 bases, with 9 bases between the two germline ends. CDR3 residues: CASSQDLGRSYEQYF. The CDR3, as DNA: TGTGCCAGCAGCCAAGATCTAGGGCGCTCCTACGAGCAGTACTTC.

This chain connects TRBV27 to TRBJ1-1, with 7 nucleotides matching TRBD1. J lost 5 bases, V lost 0 bases, and 6 bases had no gene match. CDR3 length equals 15 residues. The V gene's germline CDR1 is MNHEY and CDR2 SMNVEV (reference sequence). CDR3 sequence: CASSLSHRGGTEAFF. Here the CDR3 DNA reads TGTGCCAGCAGTTTATCCCACAGGGGAGGGACTGAAGCTTTCTTT.

The CDR3 DNA follows: TGTGCCAGCAGCTTAAACCCTCGAGAGCAGTACTTC. Translated, it gives CASSLNPREQYF. The chain links TRBV7-8 to TRBJ2-7; D not certain. The germline CDR1 and CDR2 sequences are SGHVS and FQNEAQ. The V end lost 2 bases, the J end lost 7 bases, and 9 bases lay between the germline ends. The CDR3 is 12 amino acids.

As concerns this clonotype: A much larger clone differs by one base, so this may be a read error. The J gene is TRBJ1-1, the V gene TRBV20-1, with D tentatively TRBD1 (6 bases). Germline lookup yields CDR1 DFQATT and CDR2 SNEGSKA (reference sequence). The CDR3 has 15 residues. This CDR3 is CTGQPPTGRNTEAFF. CDR3 bases: TGCACTGGTCAACCCCCTACAGGGAGGAACACTGAAGCTTTCTTT.

This clonotype was detected only once. The chain has TRBV11-2 and TRBJ1-2; a possible D gene is TRBD1 (5 bases). The CDR3 is made up of 15 amino acids. Germline V gene data show CDR1 as SGHAT and CDR2 as FQNNGV. The ends were cut back, 4 bases at V and 2 bases at J, with 14 bases in the middle. CDR3 DNA sequence: TGTGCCAGCAGCTGGGAGTTAAGGGGCAACTATGGCTACACCTTC. Protein sequence: CASSWELRGNYGYTF.

This chain joins TRBV6-5 and TRBJ2-3; the match to TRBD2 covers 10 bases. The V gene's germline CDR1 is MNHEY and CDR2 SVGAGI. The CDR3 is made up of 19 amino acids. V lost 2 bases, J lost 4 bases, and 15 bases stayed unmatched. The CDR3 DNA is TGTGCCAGCAGTTACGCGGGACTAGCGAGCAGGCCGGGGGCAGATACGCAGTATTTT. It codes for CASSYAGLASRPGADTQYF.

This clonotype turned up a few times. In DNA form, the CDR3 reads TGTGCCAGCAGCGGTTGGGAGGGTGCAGATACGCAGTATTTT. Encoded protein: CASSGWEGADTQYF. The chain combines TRBV9 with TRBJ2-3, with 7 bases lining up with TRBD2. V was pared by 3 bases and J by 4 bases, with 5 bases of the junction left unmatched. Germline CDR1 reads SGDLS; CDR2 reads YYNGEE. The CDR3 consists of 14 residues. The full variable domain, its missing parts supplied by reference TRBV9 and TRBJ2-3, is DSGVTQTPKHLITATGQRVTLRCSPRSGDLSVYWYQQSLDQGLQFLIQYYNGEERAKGNILERFSAQQFPDLHSELNLSSLELGDSALYFCASSGWEGADTQYFGPGTRLTVL.

This clonotype was detected a few times. The J gene is TRBJ2-7, the V gene TRBV7-9; TRBD2 aligns across 7 bases. V gave up 6 bases and J gave up 1 base; unmatched junction bases: 9. The germline gives CDR1 SEHNR, CDR2 FQNEAQ (reference sequence). The CDR3 runs to 15 residues. CDR3 bases: TGTGCCAGCAGGCCTAACGGAGCGGGATCCTACGAGCAGTACTTC. This gives the protein CASRPNGAGSYEQYF.

This clonotype was found many times. The rearrangement joins TRBV6-1 to TRBJ2-3; D is ambiguous. The V end lost 7 bases, the J end lost 3 bases, and 17 bases lay between the germline ends. Germline V gives CDR1 MNHNS, CDR2 SASEGT. The CDR3 contains 15 residues. The CDR3 DNA reads TGTGCCAGCACGGTCAATCCAGGATCAACAGATACGCAGTATTTT. This sequence encodes CASTVNPGSTDTQYF.

The V gene is TRBV3-1, the J gene TRBJ2-2, with no clear D. The ends were cut back, 1 base at V and 0 bases at J, with 9 bases in the middle. Per the germline V gene, CDR1 is LGHDT and CDR2 is YNNKEL (reference sequence). The CDR3 spans 16 residues. The CDR3: CASSQGSISNTGELFF. CDR3 DNA: TGTGCCAGCAGCCAAGGAAGCATTTCGAACACCGGGGAGCTGTTTTTT.

This clonotype was picked up many times. The CDR3 DNA follows: TGCGCCAGCAGCTTACACGGAGATACGCAGTATTTT. Translation: CASSLHGDTQYF. The V gene is TRBV5-1, the J gene TRBJ2-3; D ambiguous. This CDR3 has 12 residues. The ends were cut back, 2 bases at V and 5 bases at J, with 6 bases in the middle. Germline loops: CDR1 SGHRS, CDR2 YFSETQ.

A few counts support this clonotype. V usage is TRBV6-1 and J usage is TRBJ1-2; 9 nucleotides line up with TRBD1. This CDR3 comprises 14 residues. Germline V lookup: CDR1 MNHNS, CDR2 SASEGT. Unmatched junction bases numbered 5, after V lost 6 bases and J lost 3 bases. This chain's CDR3 is CASRPGQGHYGYTF. The CDR3 DNA reads TGTGCCAGCAGACCGGGACAGGGCCACTATGGCTACACCTTC.

The V gene is TRBV12-3 or TRBV12-4, the J gene TRBJ2-3; 10 bases agree with TRBD2. The V gene end was trimmed by 6 bases and the J gene end by 1 base; junction bases not matched to a gene: 4. CDR3 length: 15 residues. DNA of the CDR3: TGTGCCAGCAGCTCCAGCGGGAGGGGCACAGATACGCAGTATTTT. This gives the protein CASSSSGRGTDTQYF.

The rearrangement joins TRBV12-3 or TRBV12-4 to TRBJ2-1, with a tentative D call TRBD1 (6 bases). The V gene lost 1 base and the J gene lost 4 bases, with 11 bases spanning the gap. The CDR3 has 15 residues. The CDR3 region is CASSLEGVRYNEQFF. CDR3 nucleotides: TGTGCCAGCAGTTTAGAGGGGGTCAGGTACAATGAGCAGTTCTTC.

This clonotype was seen many times. The genes are TRBV15 and TRBJ2-1; D gene uncertain. Between the trimmed V and J ends, which lost 1 base and 8 bases, there was a span of 15 bases. The CDR3 has 15 amino acids. Germline V CDR1 and CDR2: LNHNV, YYDKDF (reference sequence). CDR3 region: CATSRVPRTSDEQFF. The CDR3 DNA follows: TGTGCCACCAGCAGAGTGCCGCGTACATCCGATGAGCAGTTCTTC.